By share, the clone carrying this TCR beta chain counts as large. Its antigen is not known. TRB was amplified from about 250-500 ng of blood genomic DNA. The germline V gene encodes CDR1 MNHEY and CDR2 SVGAGI. V dropped 0 bases and J dropped 5 bases, with 8 bases sitting between them. The CDR3 sequence is 13 residues long. Multiplex PCR with BIOMED2 TRB-A/B primer pools amplified TRB rearrangements. From the multiplex PCR reads, TCRdb called clonotypes with MiXCR, one entry per CDR3 protein. In the table there are about 720 distinct CDR3 sequences, roughly a fifth of which are singletons. The record originates from a study of T and B cells in COVID-19 patients. Looking at the study overall: COVID-19 patients gave peripheral blood either during active infection or after recovery. Notes on the study in general: Patients with COVID-19 reportedly showed strongly skewed T cell receptor beta variable and joining gene usage.

Material for sequencing was blood. The V call is TRBV6-5, the J call TRBJ2-7, with D hard to call. This clonotype was sampled from a human donor with active COVID-19. CDR3 sequence reads: CASSYSPVDEQYF. The CDR3 DNA reads as TGTGCCAGCAGTTACTCCCCGGTGGACGAGCAGTACTTC.